One T cell receptor beta chain is described in this entry. The data stem from a study of blood T cell repertoires in COVID-19. Study context: Acute-phase and convalescent COVID-19 samples originated in the United States, Italy and Spain. T cells, B-cell-depleted T cells, or PBMCs provided the cDNA or gDNA that served as material.

In the source study's methods: Reference gene primer amplification in the assay estimated nucleated cell counts. Assay: immunoSEQ multiplex PCR; the TCRdb copy retains only in-frame clones and omits some. V, J and clone size are taken as reported in that table, and D and trimming were inferred from the DNA itself. The data contain over 200,000 clones, roughly 89% of them singletons. Trimming stripped 5 bases from V and 0 bases from J, with 10 bases between. Germline V gene sequence: CDR1 SGHTA, CDR2 FQGNSA. CDR3 length: 15 amino acids. Sequenced input: peripheral blood. The clonotype comes from a man between 60 and 70 years old who had recovered from COVID-19. The genes are TRBV7-2 and TRBJ1-4; D is ambiguous. The CDR3: CASSPQSTTNEKLFF. DNA of the CDR3: TGTGCCAGCAGCCCACAGAGTACAACTAATGAAAAACTGTTTTTT.